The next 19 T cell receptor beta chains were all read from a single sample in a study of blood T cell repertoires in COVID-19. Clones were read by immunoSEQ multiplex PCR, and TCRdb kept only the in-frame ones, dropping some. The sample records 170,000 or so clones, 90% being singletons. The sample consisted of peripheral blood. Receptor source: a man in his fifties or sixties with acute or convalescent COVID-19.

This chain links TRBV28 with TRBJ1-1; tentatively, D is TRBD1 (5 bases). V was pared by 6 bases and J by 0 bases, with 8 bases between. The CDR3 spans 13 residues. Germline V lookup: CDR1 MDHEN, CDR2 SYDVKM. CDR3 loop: CASRLQVNTEAFF. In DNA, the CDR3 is TGTGCCAGCAGACTACAGGTGAACACTGAAGCTTTCTTT. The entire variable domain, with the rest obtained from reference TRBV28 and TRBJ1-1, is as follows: DVKVTQSSRYLVKRTGEKVFLECVQDMDHENMFWYRQDPGLGLRLIYFSYDVKMKEKGDIPEGYSVSREKKERFSLILESASTNQTSMYLCASRLQVNTEAFFGQGTRLTVV.

The CDR3 DNA reads TGTGCCAGCAGCTTGGCACCAGGGTTGGATAATGAAAAACTGTTTTTT. It translates to CASSLAPGLDNEKLFF. The chain employs TRBV5-5 and TRBJ1-4; possibly TRBD1 for D (5 bases). Germline V CDR1 and CDR2: SGHKS, YYEKEE (reference sequence). V was trimmed by 0 bases and J by 4 bases, leaving 13 bases between them. The CDR3 spans 16 residues.

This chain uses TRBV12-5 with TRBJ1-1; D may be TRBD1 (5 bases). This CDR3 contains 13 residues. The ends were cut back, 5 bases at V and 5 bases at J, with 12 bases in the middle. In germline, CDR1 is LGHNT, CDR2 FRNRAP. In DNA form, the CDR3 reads TGTGCTAGTGGTACGAGGGGAGGGACTGAAGCTTTCTTT. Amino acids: CASGTRGGTEAFF. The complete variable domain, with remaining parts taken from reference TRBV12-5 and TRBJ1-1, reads DARVTQTPRHKVTEMGQEVTMRCQPILGHNTVFWYRQTMMQGLELLAYFRNRAPLDDSGMPKDRFSAEMPDATLATLKIQPSEPRDSAVYFCASGTRGGTEAFFGQGTRLTVV.

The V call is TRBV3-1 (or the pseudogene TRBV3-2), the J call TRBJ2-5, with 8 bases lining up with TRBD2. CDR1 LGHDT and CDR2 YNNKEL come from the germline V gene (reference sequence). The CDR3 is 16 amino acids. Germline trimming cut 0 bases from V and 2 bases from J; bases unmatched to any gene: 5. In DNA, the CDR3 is TGTGCCAGCAGCCAAGAGGGTAGCGGGATTCAAGAGACCCAGTACTTC. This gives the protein CASSQEGSGIQETQYF.

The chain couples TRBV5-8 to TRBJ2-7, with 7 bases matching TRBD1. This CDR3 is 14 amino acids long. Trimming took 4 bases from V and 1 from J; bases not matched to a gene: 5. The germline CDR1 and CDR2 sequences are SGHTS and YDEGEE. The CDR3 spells CASSRGQTSYEQYF. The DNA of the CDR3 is TGTGCCAGCAGCCGGGGACAGACTTCCTACGAGCAGTACTTC.

CDR3 bases: TGTGCCAGCAGTGGCACAGGGACCAAACCCCTCCACTTT. Translation gives CASSGTGTKPLHF. This chain joins TRBV27 and TRBJ1-6, with a tentative D call TRBD1 (6 bases). Between the trimmed V and J ends, which lost 5 bases and 12 bases, there was a span of 14 bases. The CDR3 totals 13 residues. The V gene's germline CDR1 is MNHEY and CDR2 SMNVEV (reference sequence).

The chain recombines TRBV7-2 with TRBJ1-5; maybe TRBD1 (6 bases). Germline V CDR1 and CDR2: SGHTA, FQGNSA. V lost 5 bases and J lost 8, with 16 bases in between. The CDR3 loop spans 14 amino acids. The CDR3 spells CASSIQGGTEPQHF. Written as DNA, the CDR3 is TGTGCCAGCAGCATACAGGGTGGGACGGAGCCCCAGCATTTT.

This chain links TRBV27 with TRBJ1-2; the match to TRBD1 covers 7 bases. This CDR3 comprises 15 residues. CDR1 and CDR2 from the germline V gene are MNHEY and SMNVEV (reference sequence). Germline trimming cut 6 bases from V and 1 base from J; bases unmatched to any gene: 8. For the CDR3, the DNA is TGTGCCAGCAGCCCCACGGGACAGATTAACTATGGCTACACCTTC. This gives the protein CASSPTGQINYGYTF.

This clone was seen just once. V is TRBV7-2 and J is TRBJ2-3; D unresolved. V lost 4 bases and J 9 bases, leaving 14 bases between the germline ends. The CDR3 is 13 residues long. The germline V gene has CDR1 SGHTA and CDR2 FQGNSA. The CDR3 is CASSSPTHYTQYF. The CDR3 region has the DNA TGTGCCAGCAGCTCGCCTACCCATTACACGCAGTATTTT.

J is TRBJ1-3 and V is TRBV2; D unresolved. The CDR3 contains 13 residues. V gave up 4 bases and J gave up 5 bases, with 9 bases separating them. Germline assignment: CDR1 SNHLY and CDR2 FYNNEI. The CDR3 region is CASSVYSRNTIYF. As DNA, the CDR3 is TGTGCCAGCAGTGTTTACAGTAGAAACACCATATATTTT.

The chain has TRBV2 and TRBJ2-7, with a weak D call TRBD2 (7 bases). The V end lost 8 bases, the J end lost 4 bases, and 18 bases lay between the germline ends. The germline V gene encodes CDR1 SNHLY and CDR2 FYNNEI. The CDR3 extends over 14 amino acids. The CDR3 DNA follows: TGTGCCAGCTCTTTAAGGGGGGGGCCATACGAGCAGTACGTC. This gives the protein CASSLRGGPYEQYV.

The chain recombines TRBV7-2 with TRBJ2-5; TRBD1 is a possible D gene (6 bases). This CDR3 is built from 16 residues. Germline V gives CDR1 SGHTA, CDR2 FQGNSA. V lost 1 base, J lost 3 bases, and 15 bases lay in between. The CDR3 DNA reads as TGTGCCAGCAGCTTAGTTGACGGACAGTACAAAGAGACCCAGTACTTC. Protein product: CASSLVDGQYKETQYF.

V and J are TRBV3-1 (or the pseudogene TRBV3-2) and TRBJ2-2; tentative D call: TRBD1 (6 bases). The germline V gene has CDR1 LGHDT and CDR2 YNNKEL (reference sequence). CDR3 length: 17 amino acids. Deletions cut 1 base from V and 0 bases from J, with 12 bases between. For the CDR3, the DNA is TGTGCCAGCAGCCAAGGTTATCAGGGGACGAACACCGGGGAGCTGTTTTTT. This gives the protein CASSQGYQGTNTGELFF.

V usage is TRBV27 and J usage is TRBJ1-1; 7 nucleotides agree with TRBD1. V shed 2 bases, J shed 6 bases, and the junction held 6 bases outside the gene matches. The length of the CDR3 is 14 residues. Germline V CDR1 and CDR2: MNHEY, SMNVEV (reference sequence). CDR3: CASSLRGGTAEAFF. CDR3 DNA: TGTGCCAGCAGTTTACGGGGGGGGACAGCTGAAGCTTTCTTT.

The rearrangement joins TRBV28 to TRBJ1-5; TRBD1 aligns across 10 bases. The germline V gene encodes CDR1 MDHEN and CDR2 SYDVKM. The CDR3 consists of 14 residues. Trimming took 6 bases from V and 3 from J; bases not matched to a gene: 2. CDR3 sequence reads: CASRRQGANQPQHF. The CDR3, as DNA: TGTGCCAGCAGAAGACAGGGGGCCAATCAGCCCCAGCATTTT.

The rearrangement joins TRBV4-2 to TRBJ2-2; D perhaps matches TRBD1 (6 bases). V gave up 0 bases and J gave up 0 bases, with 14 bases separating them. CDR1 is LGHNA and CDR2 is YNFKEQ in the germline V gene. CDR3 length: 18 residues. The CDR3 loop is CASSQDYRTDTNTGELFF. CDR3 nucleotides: TGTGCCAGCAGCCAAGACTATAGGACAGACACGAACACCGGGGAGCTGTTTTTT.

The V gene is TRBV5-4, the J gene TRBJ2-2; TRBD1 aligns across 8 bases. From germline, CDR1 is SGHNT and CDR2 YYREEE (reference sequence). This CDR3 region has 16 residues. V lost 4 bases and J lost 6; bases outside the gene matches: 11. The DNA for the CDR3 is TGTGCCAGCAGCCCCGCCCTGGGACAGGCGGCCGGGGAGCTGTTTTTT. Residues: CASSPALGQAAGELFF.

The CDR3, as DNA: TGTGCCAGTAGTATATCCAGACTAGCGTTCAGCACAGATACGCAGTATTTT. It is translated as CASSISRLAFSTDTQYF. The rearrangement uses TRBV19 and TRBJ2-3; TRBD2 agrees at 8 bases. V was clipped by 2 bases and J by 0 bases; unmatched bases: 7. CDR3 length: 17 amino acids. Germline-derived CDR1 and CDR2 are LNHDA and SQIVND (reference sequence). The full variable domain, rest sourced from reference TRBV19 and TRBJ2-3, is DGGITQSPKYLFRKEGQNVTLSCEQNLNHDAMYWYRQDPGQGLRLIYYSQIVNDFQKGDIAEGYSVSREKKESFPLTVTSAQKNPTAFYLCASSISRLAFSTDTQYFGPGTRLTVL.

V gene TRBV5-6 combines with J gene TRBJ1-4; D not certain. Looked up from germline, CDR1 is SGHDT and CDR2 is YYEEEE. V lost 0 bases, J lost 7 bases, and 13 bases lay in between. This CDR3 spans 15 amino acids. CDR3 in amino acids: CASSLAPTLAEKLFF. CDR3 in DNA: TGTGCCAGCAGCTTGGCGCCTACCCTAGCTGAAAAACTGTTTTTT.